This T cell receptor (beta chain) was recovered during a study of T cell responses to AZD1222 COVID-19 vaccine. The table lists this clone with a count of one. Germline loops: CDR1 GTSNPN, CDR2 SVGIG (reference sequence). This CDR3 comprises 16 residues. V gave up 0 bases and J gave up 1 base; unmatched junction bases: 1. Profiling relied on immunoSEQ multiplex PCR, and the TCRdb table lists in-frame clones only, not all of them. The sample lists more than 120,000 clones; about nine tenths were seen once. This TCR was recovered from an adult who received the AZD1222 COVID-19 vaccine. The sequences come from peripheral blood, collected 28 days after the second AZD1222 dose. The chain combines TRBV30 with TRBJ2-6; 9 nucleotides align to TRBD1. The CDR3 spells CAWSVTGGSGANVLTF. The DNA of the CDR3 is TGTGCCTGGAGTGTGACAGGGGGGTCTGGGGCCAACGTCCTGACTTTC.